This T cell receptor beta chain was recovered during a study of radiation and T cells in renal cell carcinoma. Overall study context: Nephrectomy followed 15 Gy stereotactic body radiation by 4 weeks.

A remark on this clone: Antigen unknown.

The sample's time point: baseline pretreatment blood. Treatment given: 15 Gy SBRT to primary tumor, nephrectomy 4 weeks later. Clones were read by immunoSEQ multiplex PCR, and TCRdb kept only the in-frame ones, dropping some. The table lists around 160,000 clones, about nine tenths of them singletons. Trimming removed 3 bases from V and 1 base from J, with 9 bases in between. Per germline, CDR1 MNHNS and CDR2 SASEGT. The CDR3 consists of 14 residues. Study-level results: From baseline, blood top tumor clonotypes peaked at 2 weeks post-radiation.

The starting material was blood, obtained from a patient whose treatment included radiotherapy and nephrectomy. The sequence came from a woman aged 65 to 85 with renal cell carcinoma. This chain uses TRBV6-1 with TRBJ1-2; D ambiguous. The CDR3 loop reads CASSDPNLNYGYTF. The CDR3 DNA follows: TGTGCCAGCAGTGACCCTAACCTTAACTATGGCTACACCTTC.